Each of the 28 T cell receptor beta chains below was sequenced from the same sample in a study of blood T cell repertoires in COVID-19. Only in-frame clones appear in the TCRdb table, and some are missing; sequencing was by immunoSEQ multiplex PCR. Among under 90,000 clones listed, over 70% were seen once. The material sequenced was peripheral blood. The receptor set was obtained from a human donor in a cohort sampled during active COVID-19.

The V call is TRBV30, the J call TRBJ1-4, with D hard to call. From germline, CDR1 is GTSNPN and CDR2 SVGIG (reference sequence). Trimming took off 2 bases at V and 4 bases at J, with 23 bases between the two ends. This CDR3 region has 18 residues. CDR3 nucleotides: TGTGCCTGGAGTACGGGAGCAACGGCAGCGTCTCTTAATGAAAAACTGTTTTTT. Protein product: CAWSTGATAASLNEKLFF.

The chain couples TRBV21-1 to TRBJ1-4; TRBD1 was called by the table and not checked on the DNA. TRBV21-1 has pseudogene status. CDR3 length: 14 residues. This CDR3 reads CASSNYRGNEKLFF. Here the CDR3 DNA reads TGTGCCAGCAGCAATTACAGGGGAAATGAAAAACTGTTTTTT.

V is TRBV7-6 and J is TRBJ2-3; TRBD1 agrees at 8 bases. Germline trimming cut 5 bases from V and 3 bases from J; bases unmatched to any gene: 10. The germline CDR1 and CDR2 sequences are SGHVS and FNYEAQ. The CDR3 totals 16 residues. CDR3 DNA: TGTGCCAGCAGCGCCCGACAGGGGACGCATACAGATACGCAGTATTTT. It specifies CASSARQGTHTDTQYF.

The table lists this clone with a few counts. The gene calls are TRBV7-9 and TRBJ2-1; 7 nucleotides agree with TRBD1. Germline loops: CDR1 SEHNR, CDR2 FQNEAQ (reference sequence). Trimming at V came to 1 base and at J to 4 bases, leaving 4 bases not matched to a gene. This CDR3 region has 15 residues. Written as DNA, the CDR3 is TGTGCCAGCAGCTTAGTGACAGGGAGATACAATGAGCAGTTCTTC. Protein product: CASSLVTGRYNEQFF.

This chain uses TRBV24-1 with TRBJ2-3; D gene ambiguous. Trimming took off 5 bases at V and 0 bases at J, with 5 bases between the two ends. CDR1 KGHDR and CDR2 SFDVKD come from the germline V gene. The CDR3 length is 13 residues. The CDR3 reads CATSVTSTDTQYF. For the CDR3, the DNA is TGTGCCACCAGTGTAACTAGCACAGATACGCAGTATTTT.

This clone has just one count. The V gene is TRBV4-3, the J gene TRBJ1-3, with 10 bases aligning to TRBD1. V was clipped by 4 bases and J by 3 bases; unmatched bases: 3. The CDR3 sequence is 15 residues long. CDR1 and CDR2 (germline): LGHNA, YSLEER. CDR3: CASSPDRGLGNTIYF. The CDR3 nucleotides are TGCGCCAGCAGCCCCGACAGGGGGCTTGGAAACACCATATATTTT.

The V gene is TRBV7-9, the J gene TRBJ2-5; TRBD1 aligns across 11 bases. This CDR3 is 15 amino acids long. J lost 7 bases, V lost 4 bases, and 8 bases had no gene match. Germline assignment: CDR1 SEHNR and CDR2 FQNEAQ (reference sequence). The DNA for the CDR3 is TGTGCCAGCAGCTACCCTGGACAGGGGGCGGGGACCCAGTACTTC. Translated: CASSYPGQGAGTQYF.

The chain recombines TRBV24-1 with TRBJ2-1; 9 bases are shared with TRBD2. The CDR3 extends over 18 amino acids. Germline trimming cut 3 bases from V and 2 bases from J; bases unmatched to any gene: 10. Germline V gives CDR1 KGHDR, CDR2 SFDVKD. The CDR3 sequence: CATSDGATRGRAYNEQFF. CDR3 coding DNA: TGTGCCACCAGTGATGGGGCGACTCGCGGGAGGGCCTACAATGAGCAGTTCTTC.

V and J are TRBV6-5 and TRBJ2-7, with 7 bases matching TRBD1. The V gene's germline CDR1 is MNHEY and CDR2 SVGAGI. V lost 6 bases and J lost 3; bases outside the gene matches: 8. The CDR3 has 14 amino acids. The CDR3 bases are TGTGCCAGCAGGGTGGGGACAGCCCACTACGAGCAGTACTTC. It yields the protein CASRVGTAHYEQYF.

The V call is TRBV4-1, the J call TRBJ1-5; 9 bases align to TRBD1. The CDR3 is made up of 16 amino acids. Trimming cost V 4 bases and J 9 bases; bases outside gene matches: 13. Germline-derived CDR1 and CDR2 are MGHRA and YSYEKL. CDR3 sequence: CASSLGMGQGERPQHF. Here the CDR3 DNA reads TGCGCCAGCAGCCTGGGAATGGGACAGGGAGAAAGGCCCCAGCATTTT.

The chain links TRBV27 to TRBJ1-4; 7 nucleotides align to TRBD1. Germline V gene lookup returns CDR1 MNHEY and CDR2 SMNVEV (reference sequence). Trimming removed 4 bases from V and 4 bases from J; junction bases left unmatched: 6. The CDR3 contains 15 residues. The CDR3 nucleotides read TGTGCCAGCAGTTCACTAGGACAGGTTAATGAAAAACTGTTTTTT. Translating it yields CASSSLGQVNEKLFF.

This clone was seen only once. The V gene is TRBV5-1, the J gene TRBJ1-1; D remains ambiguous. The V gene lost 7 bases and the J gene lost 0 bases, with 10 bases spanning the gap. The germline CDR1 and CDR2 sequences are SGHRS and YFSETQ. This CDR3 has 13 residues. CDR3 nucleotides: TGCGCCAGCTCCCTGACATTGAACACTGAAGCTTTCTTT. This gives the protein CASSLTLNTEAFF.

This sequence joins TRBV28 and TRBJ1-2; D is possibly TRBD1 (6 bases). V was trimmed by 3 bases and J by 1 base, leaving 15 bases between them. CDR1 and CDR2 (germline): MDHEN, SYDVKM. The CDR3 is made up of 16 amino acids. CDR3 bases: TGTGCCAGCAGTTTCAGAGGGGGACATTTTAACTATGGCTACACCTTC. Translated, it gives CASSFRGGHFNYGYTF.

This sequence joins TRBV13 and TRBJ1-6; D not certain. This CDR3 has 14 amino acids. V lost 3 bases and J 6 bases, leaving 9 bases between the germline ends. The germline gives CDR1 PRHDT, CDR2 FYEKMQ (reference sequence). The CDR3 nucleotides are TGTGCCAGCAGCTTGACTCGAACTAATTCACCCCTCCACTTT. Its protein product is CASSLTRTNSPLHF.

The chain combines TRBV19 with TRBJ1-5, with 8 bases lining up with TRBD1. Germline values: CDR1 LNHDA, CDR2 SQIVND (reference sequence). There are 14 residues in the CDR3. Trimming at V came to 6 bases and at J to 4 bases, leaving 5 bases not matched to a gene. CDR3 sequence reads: CASSPTGANQPQHF. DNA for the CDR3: TGTGCCAGTAGCCCGACAGGGGCAAATCAGCCCCAGCATTTT.

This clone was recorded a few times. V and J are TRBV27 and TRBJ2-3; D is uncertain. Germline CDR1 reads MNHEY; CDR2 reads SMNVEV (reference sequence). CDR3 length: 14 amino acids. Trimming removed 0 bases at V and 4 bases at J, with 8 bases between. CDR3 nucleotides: TGTGCCAGCAGTTTATCGGCGGCGGCAGATACGCAGTATTTT. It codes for CASSLSAAADTQYF.

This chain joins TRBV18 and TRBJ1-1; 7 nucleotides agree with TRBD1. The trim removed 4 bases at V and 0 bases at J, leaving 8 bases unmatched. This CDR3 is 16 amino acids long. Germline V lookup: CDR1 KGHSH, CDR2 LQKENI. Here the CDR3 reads CASSQRATGLNTEAFF. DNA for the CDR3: TGTGCCAGCTCACAGAGGGCGACAGGGCTGAACACTGAAGCTTTCTTT.

This CDR3 is CASSPGHSNQPQHF. In nucleotides, the CDR3 is TGTGCCAGCTCACCAGGGCATAGCAATCAGCCCCAGCATTTT. The gene calls are TRBV18 and TRBJ1-5; no firm D call. Trimming took 2 bases from V and 0 from J, leaving 5 bases between them. The CDR3 covers 14 residues. CDR1 KGHSH and CDR2 LQKENI come from the germline V gene.

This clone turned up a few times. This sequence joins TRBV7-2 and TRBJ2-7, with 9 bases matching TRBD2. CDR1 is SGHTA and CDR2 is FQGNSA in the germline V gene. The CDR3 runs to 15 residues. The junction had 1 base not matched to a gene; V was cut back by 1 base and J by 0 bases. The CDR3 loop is CASSLVAGASYEQYV. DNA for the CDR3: TGTGCCAGCAGCTTAGTAGCGGGGGCCTCCTACGAGCAGTACGTC.

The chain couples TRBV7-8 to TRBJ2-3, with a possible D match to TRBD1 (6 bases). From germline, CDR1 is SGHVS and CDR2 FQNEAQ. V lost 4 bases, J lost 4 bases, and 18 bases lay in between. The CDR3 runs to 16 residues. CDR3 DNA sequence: TGTGCCAGCAGCTCTAGAGGCAGGGGCGAGTCAGATACGCAGTATTTT. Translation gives CASSSRGRGESDTQYF.

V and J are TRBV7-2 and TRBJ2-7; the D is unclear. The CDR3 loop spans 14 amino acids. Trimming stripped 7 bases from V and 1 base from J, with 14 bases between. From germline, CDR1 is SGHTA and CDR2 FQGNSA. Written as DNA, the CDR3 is TGTGCCAGCAACCTGCAGATAAATTCCTACGAGCAGTACTTC. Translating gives CASNLQINSYEQYF.

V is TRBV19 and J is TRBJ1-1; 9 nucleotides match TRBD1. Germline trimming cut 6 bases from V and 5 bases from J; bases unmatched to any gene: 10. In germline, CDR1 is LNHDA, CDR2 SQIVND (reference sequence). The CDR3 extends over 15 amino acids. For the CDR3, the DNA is TGTGCCAGTAGAGAGGACAGGGGAGTAGGGACTGAAGCTTTCTTT. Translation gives CASREDRGVGTEAFF.

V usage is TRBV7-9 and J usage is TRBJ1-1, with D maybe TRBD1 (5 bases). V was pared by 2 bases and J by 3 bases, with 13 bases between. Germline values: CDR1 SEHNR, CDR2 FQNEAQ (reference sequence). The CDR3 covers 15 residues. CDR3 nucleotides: TGTGCCAGCAGCTTATCAAGTAGGGGTGACACTGAAGCTTTCTTT. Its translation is CASSLSSRGDTEAFF. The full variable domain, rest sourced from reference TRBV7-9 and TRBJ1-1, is DTGVSQNPRHKITKRGQNVTFRCDPISEHNRLYWYRQTLGQGPEFLTYFQNEAQLEKSRLLSDRFSAERPKGSFSTLEIQRTEQGDSAMYLCASSLSSRGDTEAFFGQGTRLTVV.

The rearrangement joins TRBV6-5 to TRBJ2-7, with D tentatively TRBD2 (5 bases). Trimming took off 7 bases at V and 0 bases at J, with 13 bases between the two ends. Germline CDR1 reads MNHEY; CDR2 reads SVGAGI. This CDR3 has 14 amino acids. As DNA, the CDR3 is TGTGCCAGCACCCGCCCGGGGAGCTCCTACGAGCAGTACTTC. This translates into CASTRPGSSYEQYF.

The CDR3 sequence: CASSGGGTDTQYF. The CDR3 nucleotides are TGTGCCAGCAGCGGCGGAGGCACAGATACGCAGTATTTT. The J gene is TRBJ2-3, the V gene TRBV7-2; no firm D call. The CDR3 contains 13 residues. Germline CDR1 reads SGHTA; CDR2 reads FQGNSA. V was clipped by 5 bases and J by 1 base, with 7 bases between them.

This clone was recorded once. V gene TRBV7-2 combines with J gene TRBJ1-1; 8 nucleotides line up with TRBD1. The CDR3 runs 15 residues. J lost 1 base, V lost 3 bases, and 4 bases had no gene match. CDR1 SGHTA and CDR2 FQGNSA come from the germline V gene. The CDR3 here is CASSFGGQENTEAFF. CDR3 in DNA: TGTGCCAGCAGCTTTGGGGGACAGGAGAACACTGAAGCTTTCTTT. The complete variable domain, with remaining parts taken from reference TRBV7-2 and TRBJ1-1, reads GAGVSQSPSNKVTEKGKDVELRCDPISGHTALYWYRQSLGQGLEFLIYFQGNSAPDKSGLPSDRFSAERTGGSVSTLTIQRTQQEDSAVYLCASSFGGQENTEAFFGQGTRLTVV.

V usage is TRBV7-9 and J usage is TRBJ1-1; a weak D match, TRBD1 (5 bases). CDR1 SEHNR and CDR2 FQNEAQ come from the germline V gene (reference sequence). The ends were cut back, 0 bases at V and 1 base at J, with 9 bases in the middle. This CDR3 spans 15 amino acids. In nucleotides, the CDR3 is TGTGCCAGCAGCTTAGCGGGGGGTGGGAACACTGAAGCTTTCTTT. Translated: CASSLAGGGNTEAFF.

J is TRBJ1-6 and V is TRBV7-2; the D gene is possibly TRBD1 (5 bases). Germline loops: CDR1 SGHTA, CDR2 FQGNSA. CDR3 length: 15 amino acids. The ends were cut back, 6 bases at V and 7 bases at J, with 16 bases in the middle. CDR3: CASSSSVGRNSPLHF. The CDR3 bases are TGTGCCAGCAGTTCTAGCGTGGGGCGAAATTCACCCCTCCACTTT.